Given below is one TCR beta chain in context. Its antigen is unknown. The data belong to a study of shared clonotypes between healthy human individuals. Overall study findings and caveats: Non-shared clonotypes had lower generation probabilities than clonotypes shared by all four sorted-subset donors. Roughly 5% of naive CD4 clonotypes were common to a few donors.

Several immunoSEQ plates received, in even portions, the genomic DNA of each subset. TCRdb keeps only in-frame clones here, not all; method: immunoSEQ multiplex PCR. The sample lists roughly 1.5 million clones, 95% to 99% occurring once. Trimming pared 5 bases from V and 1 base from J, leaving 22 bases between. The germline V gene has CDR1 MNHEY and CDR2 SMNVEV (reference sequence). The CDR3 totals 18 residues. Naive CD45RA+ and memory CD45RA-negative subsets were split from CD4+ cells. The chain uses TRBV27 and TRBJ2-3; D remains unclear. Material for sequencing was naive CD4+ T cells sorted from blood. As for subset: CD45RA+ positively selected. This clonotype was obtained from a man younger than 40 in good health. CDR3 amino acids: CASSRRSGAPWGTDTQYF. CDR3 DNA: TGTGCCAGCAGTCGTAGGTCAGGAGCCCCCTGGGGCACAGATACGCAGTATTTT.